The 17 T cell receptor beta chains given below trace back to one sample, sequenced in a study of T cell changes during pregnancy in multiple sclerosis. TCRdb's table, derived via immunoSEQ multiplex PCR, lists solely in-frame clones and lacks some. The data show 30,000 to 35,000 clones, with about 90% seen just once and roughly 4% held by the top ten. The sequencing used CD8+ T cells from peripheral blood mononuclear cells, collected in the third trimester of pregnancy. Source of these receptors: a female donor with multiple sclerosis, enrolled in a pregnancy study.

The rearrangement joins TRBV4-1 to TRBJ2-7; D is possibly TRBD1 (6 bases). V dropped 5 bases and J dropped 1 base, with 15 bases sitting between them. CDR1 is MGHRA, CDR2 YSYEKL, per germline. The CDR3 length is 15 residues. The CDR3 loop is CASSSVWGPSYEQYF. The CDR3 DNA is TGCGCCAGCAGCTCCGTTTGGGGGCCTTCCTACGAGCAGTACTTC.

The V call is TRBV11-2, the J call TRBJ2-7; 12 bases map to TRBD2. CDR1 and CDR2 from the germline V gene are SGHAT and FQNNGV. CDR3 length: 19 residues. J lost 4 bases, V lost 0 bases, and 13 bases had no gene match. CDR3 nucleotide sequence: TGTGCCAGCAGCTTAGAGGTACTAGCGGGGGGACCATCCAGGTACGAGCAGTACTTC. It is translated as CASSLEVLAGGPSRYEQYF.

The chain links TRBV27 to TRBJ2-7; D is undetermined. CDR1 and CDR2 (germline): MNHEY, SMNVEV (reference sequence). The CDR3 has 13 residues. The germline V and J ends were trimmed by 4 bases and 5 bases, with 12 bases remaining between them. This CDR3 reads CASSSGPEHEQYF. In DNA form, the CDR3 reads TGTGCCAGCAGTTCCGGTCCCGAGCACGAGCAGTACTTC.

The chain joins TRBV7-3 to TRBJ2-1; tentatively, D is TRBD2 (6 bases). Germline-derived CDR1 and CDR2 are SGHTA and FQGTGA. V shed 3 bases and J shed 10 bases, with 16 bases lying between them. This CDR3 has 14 amino acids. In DNA form, the CDR3 reads TGTGCCAGCAGCTTCTTCTCCGGGGAGGACGAGCAGTTCTTC. Encoded protein: CASSFFSGEDEQFF.

The J gene is TRBJ2-3, the V gene TRBV19; D perhaps matches TRBD2 (6 bases). The CDR3 covers 15 residues. V was clipped by 10 bases and J by 2 bases, with 19 bases between them. CDR1 and CDR2 (germline): LNHDA, SQIVND (reference sequence). DNA for the CDR3: TGTGCCACCCGCCGACGGGACTTCCACACAGATACGCAGTATTTT. Translated, it gives CATRRRDFHTDTQYF.

The rearrangement joins TRBV5-4 to TRBJ2-1; TRBD1 is a possible D gene (6 bases). Trimming removed 9 bases from V and 1 base from J, with 11 bases in between. Germline assignment: CDR1 SGHNT and CDR2 YYREEE (reference sequence). This CDR3 has 13 residues. The CDR3 DNA follows: TGTGCCACCTCAGGGGAATCCTACAATGAGCAGTTCTTC. This translates into CATSGESYNEQFF.

The V and J genes are TRBV4-2 and TRBJ1-3; no firm D call. Germline V gene lookup returns CDR1 LGHNA and CDR2 YNFKEQ. With 2 bases removed from V and 4 bases from J, the gap between germline ends came to 12 bases. This CDR3 spans 15 amino acids. The CDR3 reads CASSQSPDGGNTIYF. CDR3 nucleotide sequence: TGTGCCAGCAGCCAATCTCCCGACGGGGGAAACACCATATATTTT.

The chain has TRBV6-1 and TRBJ2-5; D gene uncertain. The CDR3 runs to 15 residues. V was pared by 1 base and J by 2 bases, with 11 bases between. CDR1 MNHNS and CDR2 SASEGT come from the germline V gene. The CDR3 region is CASSEVSQAQETQYF. The CDR3, as DNA: TGTGCCAGCAGTGAAGTTTCCCAGGCGCAAGAGACCCAGTACTTC.

The rearrangement links TRBV4-2 to TRBJ2-3; no definite D call. Looked up from germline, CDR1 is LGHNA and CDR2 is YNFKEQ. This CDR3 has 17 amino acids. V shed 6 bases and J shed 0 bases, with 19 bases lying between them. The CDR3: CASSRYVAATSTDTQYF. The CDR3 DNA sequence: TGTGCCAGCAGTAGGTATGTAGCAGCTACTAGCACAGATACGCAGTATTTT.

This rearrangement joins TRBV11-2 to TRBJ2-1; 9 bases fit TRBD1. Looked up from germline, CDR1 is SGHAT and CDR2 is FQNNGV. There are 16 residues in the CDR3. The trim removed 5 bases at V and 3 bases at J, leaving 8 bases unmatched. CDR3 loop: CASSPIPGQGYNEQFF. The DNA for the CDR3 is TGTGCCAGCAGCCCTATACCGGGACAGGGCTACAATGAGCAGTTCTTC. Together with reference TRBV11-2 and TRBJ2-1, the CDR3 gives the full variable domain: EAGVAQSPRYKIIEKRQSVAFWCNPISGHATLYWYQQILGQGPKLLIQFQNNGVVDDSQLPKDRFSAERLKGVDSTLKIQPAKLEDSAVYLCASSPIPGQGYNEQFFGPGTRLTVL.

The chain links TRBV9 to TRBJ2-1; 8 bases match TRBD1. The V and J ends lost 4 bases and 6 bases, in that order; junction bases with no gene match: 6. This CDR3 contains 14 residues. CDR1 is SGDLS, CDR2 YYNGEE, per germline. CDR3 region: CASSPTRGLNEQFF. The CDR3 DNA reads as TGTGCCAGCAGCCCTACCAGGGGGCTCAATGAGCAGTTCTTC.

The J gene is TRBJ2-7, the V gene TRBV6-5; 7 bases fit TRBD1. The CDR3 length is 15 residues. The trim removed 2 bases at V and 3 bases at J, leaving 7 bases unmatched. CDR1 is MNHEY, CDR2 SVGAGI, per germline. CDR3 residues: CASSYAGQEVYEQYF. In nucleotides, the CDR3 is TGTGCCAGCAGTTACGCCGGACAGGAGGTCTACGAGCAGTACTTC.

Note on this clone: Other DNA sequences in this specimen translate into the identical CDR3. The chain recombines TRBV7-9 with TRBJ2-7; D is unresolved. Trimming shortened V by 1 base and J by 3 bases, and 4 bases separated the two germline ends. The CDR3 loop spans 12 amino acids. The germline V gene has CDR1 SEHNR and CDR2 FQNEAQ (reference sequence). The CDR3: CASSLGSYEQYF. CDR3 sequence (DNA): TGTGCCAGCAGCTTAGGCAGCTACGAGCAGTACTTC.

This chain connects TRBV4-3 to TRBJ2-2; D may be TRBD1 (5 bases). This CDR3 contains 17 residues. The germline V gene encodes CDR1 LGHNA and CDR2 YSLEER. The germline V and J ends were trimmed by 2 bases and 2 bases, with 15 bases remaining between them. The CDR3 sequence: CASSQPNQGANTGELFF. The CDR3 bases are TGCGCCAGCAGCCAACCAAACCAGGGCGCCAACACCGGGGAGCTGTTTTTT.

This chain links TRBV14 with TRBJ2-1; 7 bases line up with TRBD2. V lost 0 bases to trimming and J lost 8 bases; unmatched junction nucleotides: 10. CDR1 and CDR2 (germline): SGHDN, FVKESK. This CDR3 is 16 amino acids long. The CDR3 here is CASSQDSGWGLDEQFF. The DNA of the CDR3 is TGTGCCAGCAGCCAAGATAGCGGGTGGGGACTCGATGAGCAGTTCTTC.

The chain joins TRBV25-1 to TRBJ2-2, with 9 nucleotides matching TRBD1. The V and J ends lost 2 bases and 3 bases, in that order; junction bases with no gene match: 1. The CDR3 covers 15 residues. The germline CDR1 and CDR2 sequences are MGHDK and SYGVNS. The CDR3 region is CASSEGDRDTGELFF. CDR3 nucleotide sequence: TGTGCCAGCAGTGAAGGGGACAGGGACACCGGGGAGCTGTTTTTT.

The rearrangement joins TRBV9 to TRBJ2-3; D not resolved. Germline lookup yields CDR1 SGDLS and CDR2 YYNGEE. The CDR3 has 12 amino acids. With 0 bases removed from V and 5 bases from J, the gap between germline ends came to 4 bases. The CDR3 DNA follows: TGTGCCAGCAGCGTAGTTCAAGATACGCAGTATTTT. Protein sequence: CASSVVQDTQYF. Using reference TRBV9 and TRBJ2-3 for the parts outside the CDR3, the full variable domain is DSGVTQTPKHLITATGQRVTLRCSPRSGDLSVYWYQQSLDQGLQFLIQYYNGEERAKGNILERFSAQQFPDLHSELNLSSLELGDSALYFCASSVVQDTQYFGPGTRLTVL.